Below, one T cell receptor (beta chain) is given with its context. What it recognizes is unknown. This specimen belongs to a study of cytomegalovirus exposure and HLA in healthy donors. Overall study findings and caveats: Later analysis indicated greater clonal expansion among HLA-associated TCR beta chains than among equally common other chains. Earlier findings revealed that most TCR beta V segments proved productive either about 87% or about 30% of the time. Association of a missense DCLRE1C variant with TCR beta V- and J-gene trimming was reported in a later analysis.

This PCR relied on a set of 60 Vbeta primers and 13 Jbeta primers. The repertoire was sequenced with immunoSEQ multiplex PCR; TCRdb's copy has only in-frame clones and lacks some. Found here are 150,000 to 200,000 clones, roughly 74% of them singletons; the top ten hold less than 2%. All donors participated as healthy donors of bone marrow. This sequence was found in a young woman in good health and CMV-seronegative. Sequenced sample: PBMCs.

CDR3 coding DNA: TGTGCCAGCAGCGCCAGTCCGGGGGGACACTCCTACGAGCAGTACTTC. Protein product: CASSASPGGHSYEQYF. This sequence joins TRBV7-6 and TRBJ2-7, with D possibly TRBD2 on 7 matching bases. CDR1 is SGHVS and CDR2 is FNYEAQ in the germline V gene. The germline V and J ends were trimmed by 5 bases and 0 bases, with 17 bases remaining between them. This CDR3 is 16 amino acids long.